Sequencing of this TCR beta chain was carried out in a study of blood T cell repertoires in COVID-19. Background on the study: Some COVID-19 samples were acute and others convalescent; all came from the United States, Italy and Spain. Sample material is recorded as cDNA or gDNA derived from T cells, B-cell-depleted T cells, or PBMCs.

Germline CDR1 LGHNT, CDR2 FRNRAP. The CDR3 is made up of 16 amino acids. Germline trimming cut 6 bases from V and 6 bases from J; bases unmatched to any gene: 4. As handled by the study authors: Nucleated cell number was recorded as an estimate derived from reference gene primer amplification. Assay: immunoSEQ multiplex PCR; the TCRdb copy retains only in-frame clones and omits some. Clonal size and the V and J genes are those of that table, whereas D and trimming came from the DNA. The sample lists over 250,000 clones, 70% to 90% occurring once. The sequence came from a woman aged 45 to 65 with COVID-19, enrolled during active disease. Sequencing was carried out using peripheral blood. The chain has TRBV12-5 and TRBJ2-2, with TRBD2 matching 16 bases. CDR3 bases: TGTGCTAGTGGCCGGGGACTAGCGGGAGGGGCCGGGGAGCTGTTTTTT. The encoded protein is CASGRGLAGGAGELFF.